The 2 T cell receptor beta chains below all came from one sample that was sequenced in a study of blood T cell repertoires in COVID-19. Assay: immunoSEQ multiplex PCR; the TCRdb copy retains only in-frame clones and omits some. This table holds roughly 120,000 clones, over 80% found once. What was sequenced was peripheral blood. These receptors originate from a man aged 30 to 39 with acute or convalescent COVID-19.

The chain uses TRBV5-5 and TRBJ2-7; TRBD1 aligns across 7 bases. The length of the CDR3 is 14 residues. Germline V gives CDR1 SGHKS, CDR2 YYEKEE (reference sequence). V dropped 4 bases and J dropped 2; count of bases not matched to a gene: 6. CDR3 bases: TGTGCCAGCAGCCACCAAACAGGGGCCTACGAGCAGTACTTC. This encodes CASSHQTGAYEQYF.

This sequence joins TRBV21-1 and TRBJ2-3; the DNA was not compared with TRBD2, the D call given in the table. TRBV21-1 is labeled a pseudogene. The CDR3 consists of 15 residues. The CDR3 region is CASSKKVGEADTQYF. The CDR3 DNA reads TGTGCCAGCAGCAAAAAGGTGGGAGAGGCAGATACGCAGTATTTT.